Listed below are T cell receptor beta chains from one sample, sequenced in a study of memory CD4+ T cells and cytomegalovirus serostatus. The method was immunoSEQ multiplex PCR; TCRdb's version includes in-frame clones alone and lacks a portion of them. The sample has 25,000 to 35,000 clones, around four fifths seen once. Sample: memory CD4+ T cells from blood. These receptors came from an adult in good health and CMV-seronegative. Some clones in this sample may be carry-over from other donors' samples. The CDR3 runs from the conserved cysteine through the conserved F or W. Each record gives: CDR3 protein, V gene, J gene, clone size. Clone size is stated in some rows and not others, as once, few, many or a class when expanded.

CAWSPASGFTGELFF	TRBV30	TRBJ2-2	-
CASRLTTGEETQYF	TRBV6-1	TRBJ2-5	-
CASSKVSGTSGGATGELFF	TRBV21-1	TRBJ2-2	-
CASAVPLGETQYF	TRBV7-2	TRBJ2-5	-
CASSVAGTGNEKLFF	TRBV9	TRBJ1-4	few
CAWRGNSNQPQHF	TRBV30	TRBJ1-5	-
CASSRDREETQYF	TRBV11-2	TRBJ2-5	-
CASSYSRVYNEQFF	TRBV6-6	TRBJ2-1	-
CASSLNSGNYGYTF	TRBV5-1	TRBJ1-2	-
CASSTLMAVRRYGYTF	TRBV19	TRBJ1-2	-
CASSYSKPGANVLTF	TRBV6-5	TRBJ2-6	once
CASSNRPGLETQYF	TRBV19	TRBJ2-5	once
CASSLAGGLSTGELFF	TRBV2	TRBJ2-2	-
CASSSRRTEAFF	TRBV11-3	TRBJ1-1	-
CASSYSVRGAGTLHF	TRBV6-5	TRBJ1-6	few
CAWSVEGNQPQHF	TRBV30	TRBJ1-5	-
CATSPQADYGYTF	TRBV6-6	TRBJ1-2	-
CASSDRNRGYTF	TRBV2	TRBJ1-2	-
CASSLQTGQNTEAFF	TRBV5-1	TRBJ1-1	-
CASSSAGGFSNQPQHF	TRBV7-8	TRBJ1-5	-
CASSRRTGGADTQYF	TRBV28	TRBJ2-3	-
CASSLTSSLAKNIQYF	TRBV5-1	TRBJ2-4	-
CASSELGTGELFF	TRBV6-4	TRBJ2-2	-
CASSHGTTEAFF	TRBV7-9	TRBJ1-1	-
CASSLRVAGGNQETQYF	TRBV28	TRBJ2-5	few
CASSTGQAIDGYTF	TRBV7-2	TRBJ1-2	-